This paragraph covers one TCR beta chain sequence. The sample is drawn from a study of control samples from healthy donors and cancer patients. Clones were read by immunoSEQ multiplex PCR, and TCRdb kept only the in-frame ones, dropping some. The sample data list roughly 190,000 clones. The CDR3 extends over 16 amino acids. V gave up 5 bases and J gave up 0 bases; unmatched junction bases: 8. Germline CDR1 is LNHDA and CDR2 is SQIVND (reference sequence). The receptor's source is a young woman in good health. The V gene is TRBV19, the J gene TRBJ1-2; TRBD1 matches at 8 bases. What was sequenced was blood. CDR3 DNA: TGTGCCAGTAGTCCAGGACAGGGACGAGCTAACTATGGCTACACCTTC. Translating gives CASSPGQGRANYGYTF.